Listed below are T cell receptor beta chains from one sample, sequenced in a study of blood T cell repertoires in COVID-19. Using immunoSEQ multiplex PCR, the repertoire was profiled, and TCRdb retains in-frame clones only, with some absent. The table lists 65,000 to 90,000 clones, around 80% of them singletons. The sample taken for sequencing was peripheral blood. The receptor set was obtained from a man between 60 and 70 years old with acute or convalescent COVID-19. Both conserved end residues are trimmed from each CDR3. Each record gives: clone size, V gene, D gene, CDR3 protein. The D gene is left open where the match is weak. Not every row has a clone size; where given, it reads once, few, many or a size class.

few,TRBV24-1,.,ATSDSGVGYT
.,TRBV12-3/TRBV12-4,.,ASTYQGVTEAF
.,TRBV6-5,TRBD1,ASRRQGAKNIQY
.,TRBV24-1,.,ATSVSGFQPQH
.,TRBV3-1/TRBV3-2,TRBD1,ASSQEWDRGNYGYT
once,TRBV5-5,TRBD2,ASSLFSGEADTQY
.,TRBV3-1/TRBV3-2,.,ASSLLLEKLF
.,TRBV4-3,.,ASSQEWSAPSSTDTQY
.,TRBV5-1,TRBD2,ASSLGTSGAYEQY
.,TRBV12-3/TRBV12-4,.,ASSPGRGNEQF
.,TRBV6-5,.,ASIKQGDEKLF
.,TRBV7-2,.,ASSLVLQATDTQY
once,TRBV5-1,TRBD2,ASRSTSGGSQNEQF
.,TRBV18,.,ASSLTASYEQY
.,TRBV5-1,.,ASSFFRYTDTQY
.,TRBV11-2,TRBD2,ASSMNSGRGETQY
.,TRBV3-1/TRBV3-2,TRBD1,ASSQRGRETQY
.,TRBV3-1/TRBV3-2,TRBD1,ASTPGQGRGDTGELF
.,TRBV24-1,.,ATSDFRSGELF